The rows below give T cell receptor beta chains drawn from one sample of a study of blood T cell repertoires in COVID-19. Generated by immunoSEQ multiplex PCR, the TCRdb table keeps only in-frame clones and is missing some. The sample holds 180,000 or so clones, over 65% seen once. Input material: PBMCs or T cells enriched from blood (not recorded which). Receptor source: a woman aged 45-59 years who had recovered from COVID-19. CDR3s include the opening cysteine and the closing phenylalanine or tryptophan. Fields, in order: V gene, CDR3 protein.

>TRBV28
CASRLEGARNSPLHF
>TRBV5-4
CASTIATLGNTEAFF
>TRBV28
CASSPGQLGQPQHF
>TRBV5-8
CASRAGTGPYNEQFF
>TRBV7-2
CASSLVGGLDGYTF
>TRBV5-1
CASSSARAGLNTEAFF
>TRBV6-1
CASSVRLAGGPSSYNEQFF
>TRBV6-6
CASSPEGQGMTRKAFF
>TRBV7-9
CASSSARGSQPHF
>TRBV28
CASSLSQGLEKLFF
>TRBV3-1/TRBV3-2
CASSWVADQETQYF
>TRBV3-1/TRBV3-2
CASSRGAGANTGELFF
>TRBV27
CASSIRAPGANTEAFF
>TRBV10-3
CAISESGGFGSPLHF
>TRBV5-6
CASSFGGQAGPGDTIYF
>TRBV28
CASSWRGRIRETQYF
>TRBV5-1
CASSLLAGWSASTDTQYF
>TRBV9
CASSGSGEPNEKLFF
>TRBV28
CATRGTGVNNSPLHF
>TRBV23-1
CASSQSDCYNEQFF
>TRBV4-1
CASSRGDSGNTIYF
>TRBV9
CASSPGTASGSGRETQYF
>TRBV5-4
CASSRSGTSYNEQFF